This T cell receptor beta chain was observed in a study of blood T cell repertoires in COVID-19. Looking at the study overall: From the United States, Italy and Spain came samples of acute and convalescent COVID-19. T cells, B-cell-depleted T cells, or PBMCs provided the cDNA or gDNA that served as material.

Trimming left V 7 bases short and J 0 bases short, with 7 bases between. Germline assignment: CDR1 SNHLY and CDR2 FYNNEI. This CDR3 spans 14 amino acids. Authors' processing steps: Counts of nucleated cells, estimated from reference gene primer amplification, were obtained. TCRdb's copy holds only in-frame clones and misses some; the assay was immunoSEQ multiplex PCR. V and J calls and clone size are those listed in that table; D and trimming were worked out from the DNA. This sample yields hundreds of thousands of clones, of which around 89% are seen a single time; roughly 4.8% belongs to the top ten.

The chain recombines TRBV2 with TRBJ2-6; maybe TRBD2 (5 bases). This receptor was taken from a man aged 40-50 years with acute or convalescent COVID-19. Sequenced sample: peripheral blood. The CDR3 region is CASTGSSGANVLTF. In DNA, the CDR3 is TGTGCCAGCACTGGGAGCTCTGGGGCCAACGTCCTGACTTTC. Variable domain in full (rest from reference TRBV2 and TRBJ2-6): EPEVTQTPSHQVTQMGQEVILRCVPISNHLYFYWYRQILGQKVEFLVSFYNNEISEKSEIFDDQFSVERPDGSNFTLKIRSTKLEDSAMYFCASTGSSGANVLTFGAGSRLTVL.